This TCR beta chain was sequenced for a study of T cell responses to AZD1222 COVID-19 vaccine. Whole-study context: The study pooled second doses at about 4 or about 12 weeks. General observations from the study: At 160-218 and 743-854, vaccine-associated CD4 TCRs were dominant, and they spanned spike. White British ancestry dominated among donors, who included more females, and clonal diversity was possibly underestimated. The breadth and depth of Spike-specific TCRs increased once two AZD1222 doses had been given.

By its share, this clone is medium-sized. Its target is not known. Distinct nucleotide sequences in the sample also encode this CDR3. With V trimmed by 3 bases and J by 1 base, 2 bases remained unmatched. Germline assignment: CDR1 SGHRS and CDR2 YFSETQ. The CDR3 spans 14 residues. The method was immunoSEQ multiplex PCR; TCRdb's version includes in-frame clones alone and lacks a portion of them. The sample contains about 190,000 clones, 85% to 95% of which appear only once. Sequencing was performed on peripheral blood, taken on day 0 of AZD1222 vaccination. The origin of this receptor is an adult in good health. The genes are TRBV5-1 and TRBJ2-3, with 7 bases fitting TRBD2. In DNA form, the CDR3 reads TGCGCCAGCAGCTCCCTAGCGGGCACAGATACGCAGTATTTT. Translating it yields CASSSLAGTDTQYF.